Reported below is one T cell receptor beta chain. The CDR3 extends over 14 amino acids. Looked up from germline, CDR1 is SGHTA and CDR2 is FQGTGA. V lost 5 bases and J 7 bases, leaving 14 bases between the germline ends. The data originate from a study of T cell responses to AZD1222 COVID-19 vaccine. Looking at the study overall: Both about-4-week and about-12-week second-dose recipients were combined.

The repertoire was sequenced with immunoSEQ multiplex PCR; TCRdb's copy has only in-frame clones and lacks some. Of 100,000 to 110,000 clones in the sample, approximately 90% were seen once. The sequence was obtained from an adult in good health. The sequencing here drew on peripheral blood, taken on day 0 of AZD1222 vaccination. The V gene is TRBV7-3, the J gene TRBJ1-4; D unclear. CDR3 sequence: CASSLRRPSEKLFF. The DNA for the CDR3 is TGTGCCAGCAGCCTACGAAGGCCGAGTGAAAAACTGTTTTTT.